This entry lists 6 T cell receptor beta chains sequenced from one sample in a study of shared clonotypes between healthy human individuals. Method: immunoSEQ multiplex PCR; TCRdb's copy keeps in-frame clones and lacks some. The sample includes some 1.5 million clones, 95% to 99% of them seen just once. Sequencing was done on a sample of naive CD4+ T cells sorted from blood. The subset here: CD45RA+ positively selected. All receptors come from a man under 40 in good health.

This clone appeared a few times. In the same sample, other DNA sequences code for this CDR3. V usage is TRBV7-2 and J usage is TRBJ2-7; D gene uncertain. Germline-derived CDR1 and CDR2 are SGHTA and FQGNSA. V was trimmed by 1 base and J by 6 bases, leaving 4 bases between them. The length of the CDR3 is 11 residues. CDR3 DNA: TGTGCCAGCAGCTTAGTACGCGAGCAGTACTTC. Amino acids: CASSLVREQYF.

V is TRBV6-5 and J is TRBJ2-5; D might be TRBD2 (5 bases). The CDR3 sequence is 14 residues long. The V and J ends lost 0 bases and 10 bases respectively, with 15 bases between them. CDR1 and CDR2 from the germline V gene are MNHEY and SVGAGI. For the CDR3, the DNA is TGTGCCAGCAGTTACTCACCAGCGGCGAGCGACCAGTACTTC. Translation gives CASSYSPAASDQYF.

The chain joins TRBV9 to TRBJ2-5; weak D call: TRBD2 (6 bases). CDR1 and CDR2 (germline): SGDLS, YYNGEE. CDR3 length: 14 residues. V was pared by 3 bases and J by 4 bases, with 13 bases between. The CDR3, as DNA: TGTGCCAGCAGCGGACCCGTGGAGGGAGAGACCCAGTACTTC. Amino acids: CASSGPVEGETQYF. Using reference TRBV9 and TRBJ2-5 for the parts outside the CDR3, the full variable domain is DSGVTQTPKHLITATGQRVTLRCSPRSGDLSVYWYQQSLDQGLQFLIQYYNGEERAKGNILERFSAQQFPDLHSELNLSSLELGDSALYFCASSGPVEGETQYFGPGTRLLVL.

The chain uses TRBV29-1 and TRBJ2-7; possible D gene TRBD1, 5 bases. Germline V gene data show CDR1 as SQVTM and CDR2 as ANQGSEA. The CDR3 totals 12 residues. The V end was cut by 7 bases, the J end by 0 bases, with 10 bases between. The CDR3 DNA sequence: TGCAGCGCACAGGCCTCCTCCTACGAGCAGTACTTC. It is translated as CSAQASSYEQYF.

The chain has TRBV7-2 and TRBJ2-3; TRBD1 agrees at 8 bases. CDR1 and CDR2 (germline): SGHTA, FQGNSA. The CDR3 is 17 residues long. The ends lost 7 bases at V and 0 bases at J; junction bases unmatched: 12. The CDR3 DNA sequence: TGTGCCAGCAATTTGGGACAGGCGATTGCTAGCACAGATACGCAGTATTTT. Translation gives CASNLGQAIASTDTQYF.

The gene calls are TRBV19 and TRBJ2-2; D is perhaps TRBD2 (6 bases). CDR3 size: 13 residues. The ends were cut back, 9 bases at V and 3 bases at J, with 11 bases in the middle. Germline V gives CDR1 LNHDA, CDR2 SQIVND (reference sequence). Written as DNA, the CDR3 is TGTGCCAGCGGGGGTTGGGACACCGGGGAGCTGTTTTTT. It translates to CASGGWDTGELFF. The complete variable domain, with remaining parts taken from reference TRBV19 and TRBJ2-2, reads DGGITQSPKYLFRKEGQNVTLSCEQNLNHDAMYWYRQDPGQGLRLIYYSQIVNDFQKGDIAEGYSVSREKKESFPLTVTSAQKNPTAFYLCASGGWDTGELFFGEGSRLTVL.